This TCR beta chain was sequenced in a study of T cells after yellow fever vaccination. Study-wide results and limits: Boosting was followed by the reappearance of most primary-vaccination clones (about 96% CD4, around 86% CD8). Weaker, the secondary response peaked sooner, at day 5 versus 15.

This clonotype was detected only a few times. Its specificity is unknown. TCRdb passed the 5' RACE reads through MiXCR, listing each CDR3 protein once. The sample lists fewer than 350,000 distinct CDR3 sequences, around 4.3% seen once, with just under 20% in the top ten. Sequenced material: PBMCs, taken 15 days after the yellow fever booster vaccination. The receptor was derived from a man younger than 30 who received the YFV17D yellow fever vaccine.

CDR3 bases: TGTGCCAGCAGCCCGCCCCGGGCTACCACAGATACGCAGTATTTT. Protein product: CASSPPRATTDTQYF. The chain links TRBV7-9 to TRBJ2-3, with D unclear. The germline V gene has CDR1 SEHNR and CDR2 FQNEAQ (reference sequence). The CDR3 is made up of 15 amino acids. The V and J ends lost 5 bases and 2 bases respectively, with 14 bases between them. Using reference TRBV7-9 and TRBJ2-3 for the parts outside the CDR3, the full variable domain is DTGVSQNPRHKITKRGQNVTFRCDPISEHNRLYWYRQTLGQGPEFLTYFQNEAQLEKSRLLSDRFSAERPKGSFSTLEIQRTEQGDSAMYLCASSPPRATTDTQYFGPGTRLTVL.